The entry below gives a single TCR beta chain sequence along with its context. Its antigen is unidentified. The data originate from a study of cytomegalovirus exposure and HLA in healthy donors. Study-level information: Among the approximately 400 donors who were genotyped, about 80% fell in the genetic ancestry cluster that is associated with self-reported Caucasian donors.

From germline, CDR1 is SGHRS and CDR2 YFSETQ. The CDR3 has 16 amino acids. V shed 4 bases and J 7 bases; nucleotides not matched to a gene: 15. The PCR was carried out with 60 Vbeta primers and 13 Jbeta primers. Profiled with immunoSEQ multiplex PCR; TCRdb holds only in-frame clones, not every one. The sample has about 99,000 clones, around three quarters seen once. Study-level results: The authors enumerated 150 to 200 TCR beta chains as linked to cytomegalovirus.

The chain has TRBV5-1 and TRBJ1-1; the match to TRBD1 covers 8 bases. This receptor was identified in a male donor in good health and CMV-seropositive. Sample: PBMCs. CDR3 in DNA: TGCGCCAGCAGCATACCCTCCGGGACAGGAGGGGATGAAGCTTTCTTT. The encoded protein is CASSIPSGTGGDEAFF.